Given below is one T cell receptor beta chain in context. Antigen: not known. The sample belongs to a study of T cell repertoires in cytomegalovirus infection. Study in general: Indicated by public TCR beta signatures were CMV infection and matching HLA type.

CDR1 and CDR2 (germline): SGHTA, FQGNSA. This CDR3 is built from 14 residues. The V segment lost 7 bases and the J segment 5 bases; nucleotides outside the gene matches: 8. Regarding the study as a whole: In two of eight donors, the top clonotype was HLA-C-restricted CMV-specific.

Each CDR3 protein is one row after TCRdb ran MiXCR on the reads. The sample contains under 200,000 distinct CDR3 sequences, roughly a fifth of which appear only once. This receptor was taken from a human donor in good health (CMV status not recorded). Some clones in this sample may be carry-over from other donors' samples. The chain employs TRBV7-2 and TRBJ1-1; 9 nucleotides line up with TRBD1. The sample was CD8+ T cells from cultured PBMCs, taken from culture after CMV antigen stimulation. The CDR3 coding sequence is TGTGCCAGCACCCTACAGGGGGCGGGTACTGAAGCTTTCTTT. Amino acids: CASTLQGAGTEAFF.